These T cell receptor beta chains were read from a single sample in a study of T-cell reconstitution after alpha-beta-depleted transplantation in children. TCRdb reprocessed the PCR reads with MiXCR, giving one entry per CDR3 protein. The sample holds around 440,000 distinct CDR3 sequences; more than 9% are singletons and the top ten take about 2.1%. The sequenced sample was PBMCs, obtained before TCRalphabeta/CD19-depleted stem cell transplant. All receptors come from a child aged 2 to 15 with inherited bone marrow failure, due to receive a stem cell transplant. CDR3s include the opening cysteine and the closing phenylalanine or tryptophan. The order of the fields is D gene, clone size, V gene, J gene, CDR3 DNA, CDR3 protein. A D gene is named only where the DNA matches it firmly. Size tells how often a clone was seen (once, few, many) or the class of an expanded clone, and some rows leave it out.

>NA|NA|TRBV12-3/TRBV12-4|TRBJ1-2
TGTGCCAGCAGCCCCGAGGAGGAGCGGGGCTACACCTTC
CASSPEEERGYTF
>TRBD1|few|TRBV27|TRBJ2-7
TGTGCCAGCAGTTTATCGCATGGGACAGGCATGTCCGAGCAGTACTTC
CASSLSHGTGMSEQYF
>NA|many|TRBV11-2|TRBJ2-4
TGTGCCAGCAGCTTATTTTTGTCAGGGGCGTGGGCCAAAAACATTCAGTACTTC
CASSLFLSGAWAKNIQYF
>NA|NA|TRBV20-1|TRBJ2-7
TGCAGTGCTAGAGATGTCTACGGCTCTGACTACGAGCAGTACTTC
CSARDVYGSDYEQYF
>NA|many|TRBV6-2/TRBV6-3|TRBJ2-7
TGTGCCAGCAGTTACGTCGGGAGTAAGTACGAGCAGTACTTC
CASSYVGSKYEQYF
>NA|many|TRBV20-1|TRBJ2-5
TGCAGTGCTAGAGCCCCAACTTCGGAGACCCAGTACTTC
CSARAPTSETQYF
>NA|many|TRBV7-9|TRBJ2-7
TGTGCCAGCACCTCCGGCGGCGAGCAGTACTTC
CASTSGGEQYF
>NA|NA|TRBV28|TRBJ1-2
TGTGCCAGCAGTTTATCCCCCGGGCGTGGCTACACCTTC
CASSLSPGRGYTF
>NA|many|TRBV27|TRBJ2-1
TGTGCCAGCACCGGAGGCTCCTACAATGAGCAGTTCTTC
CASTGGSYNEQFF
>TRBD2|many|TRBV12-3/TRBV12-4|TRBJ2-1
TGTGCCAGCAGCCCGACTAGCGGGAGTCCTAATGAGCAGTTCTTC
CASSPTSGSPNEQFF
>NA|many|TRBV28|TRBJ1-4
TGTGCCAGCAATAAGCGTTCCCTTAATGAAAAACTGTTTTTT
CASNKRSLNEKLFF
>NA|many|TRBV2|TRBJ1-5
TGTGCCAGCAGTCACAGGGTAGGCAATCAGCCCCAGCATTTT
CASSHRVGNQPQHF
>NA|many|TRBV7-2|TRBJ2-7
TGTGCCAGCAGCTTAGATGACAACGAGCAGTACTTC
CASSLDDNEQYF
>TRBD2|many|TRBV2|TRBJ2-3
TGTGCCAGCAGCGCACCGGGACTAGCGGTAAAAAGCACAGATACGCAGTATTTT
CASSAPGLAVKSTDTQYF
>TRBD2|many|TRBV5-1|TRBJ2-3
TGCGCCAGCAGCGTGGGACTAGCGGGAGGATCCCCCACAGATACGCAGTATTTT
CASSVGLAGGSPTDTQYF
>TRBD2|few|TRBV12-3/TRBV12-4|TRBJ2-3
TGTGCCAGCAGCCCGGGACTAGCGGGATGGCTTAGGACAGATACGCAGTATTTT
CASSPGLAGWLRTDTQYF
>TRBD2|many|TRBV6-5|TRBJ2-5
TGTGCCAGCAGTTACTCCCCCCTAGCGGGCACGGAGACCCAGTACTTC
CASSYSPLAGTETQYF
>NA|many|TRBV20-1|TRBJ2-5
TGCAGTGCTCACCAACCAATCGGGGGGCCTGGGGAGACCCAGTACTTC
CSAHQPIGGPGETQYF
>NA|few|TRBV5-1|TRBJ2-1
TGCGCCAGCAGGGAGAGGGGATACTCCTACAATGAGCAGTTCTTC
CASRERGYSYNEQFF
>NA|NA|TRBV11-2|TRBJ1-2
TGTGCCAGCAGCTTACAATGGGGTCCCTATGGCTACACCTTC
CASSLQWGPYGYTF
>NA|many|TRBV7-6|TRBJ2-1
TGTGCCAGCAGCTTACCAGTCGGTGAGCAGTTCTTC
CASSLPVGEQFF
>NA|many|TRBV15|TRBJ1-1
TGTGCCACCAGCAGAGATCGTAGGGGAGACACTGAAGCTTTCTTT
CATSRDRRGDTEAFF
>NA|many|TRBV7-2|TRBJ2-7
TGTGCCAGCAGCCCTCTGGGGGCCCACGAGCAGTACTTC
CASSPLGAHEQYF
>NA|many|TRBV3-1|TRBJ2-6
TGTGCCAGCAGCCAAGGCTCACGGGTCTCTATTGGGGCCAACGTCCTGACTTTC
CASSQGSRVSIGANVLTF
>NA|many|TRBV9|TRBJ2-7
TGTGCCAGCAGCACAGGCGGCGGGGCCTACGAGCAGTACTTC
CASSTGGGAYEQYF
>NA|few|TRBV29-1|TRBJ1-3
TGCAGCGTTGAAGATACGTCCAGTGTAAACACCATATATTTT
CSVEDTSSVNTIYF
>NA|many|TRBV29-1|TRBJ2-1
TGCAGCGTTGGTAAAGGCGGGCAGTTCTTC
CSVGKGGQFF
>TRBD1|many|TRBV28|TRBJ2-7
TGTGCCAGCAGTTTACTACAGGGGGCAGGCTCCTACGAGCAGTACTTC
CASSLLQGAGSYEQYF
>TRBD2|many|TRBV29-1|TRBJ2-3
TGCAGCGTTGAAAAGGGGCGGGGGGCAGATACGCAGTATTTT
CSVEKGRGADTQYF
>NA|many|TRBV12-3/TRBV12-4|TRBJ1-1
TGTGCCAGCAGTTTACAGGCCTATGAAGCTTTCTTT
CASSLQAYEAFF
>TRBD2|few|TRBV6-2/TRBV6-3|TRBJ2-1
TGTGCCAGCAGTATAGCGGGAGGGACCAATGAGCAGTTCTTC
CASSIAGGTNEQFF
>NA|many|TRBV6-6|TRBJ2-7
TGTGCCAGCAGTATGTACGTCGCCTACGAGCAGTACTTC
CASSMYVAYEQYF
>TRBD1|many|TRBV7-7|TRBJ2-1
TGTGCCAGCACTCCTGGCTTGGGACAGCACTATGAGCAGTTCTTC
CASTPGLGQHYEQFF
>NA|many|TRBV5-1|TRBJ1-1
TGCGCCAGCAGCATAACAGGGTTGAACACTGAAGCTTTCTTT
CASSITGLNTEAFF
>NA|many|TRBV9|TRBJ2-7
TGTGCCAGCAGCGCATCGAACTCCTACGAGCAGTACTTC
CASSASNSYEQYF
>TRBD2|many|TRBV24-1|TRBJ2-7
TGTGCCACCTCCGGGACTACCTACGAGCAGTACTTC
CATSGTTYEQYF
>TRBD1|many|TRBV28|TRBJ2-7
TGTGCCAGCAGTTTTAAATTGACCTTAGAGGGGGCAACCTACGAGCAGTACTTC
CASSFKLTLEGATYEQYF
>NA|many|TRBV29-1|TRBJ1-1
TGCAGCGTTGTTTTTATGGCGAGGGTGAACACTGAAGCTTTCTTT
CSVVFMARVNTEAFF
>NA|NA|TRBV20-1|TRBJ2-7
TGCAGTGCTAGAGAATGGGGGCGAAGCTACGAGCAGTACTTC
CSAREWGRSYEQYF
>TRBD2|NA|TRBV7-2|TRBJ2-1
TGTGCCAGCAGCATGGCAATAGCGGGCAGCTCCTACAATGAGCAGTTCTTC
CASSMAIAGSSYNEQFF
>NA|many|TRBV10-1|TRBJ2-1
TGCGCCAGCAGGTCCCGGGACTCGAGCTCCTACAATGAGCAGTTCTTC
CASRSRDSSSYNEQFF